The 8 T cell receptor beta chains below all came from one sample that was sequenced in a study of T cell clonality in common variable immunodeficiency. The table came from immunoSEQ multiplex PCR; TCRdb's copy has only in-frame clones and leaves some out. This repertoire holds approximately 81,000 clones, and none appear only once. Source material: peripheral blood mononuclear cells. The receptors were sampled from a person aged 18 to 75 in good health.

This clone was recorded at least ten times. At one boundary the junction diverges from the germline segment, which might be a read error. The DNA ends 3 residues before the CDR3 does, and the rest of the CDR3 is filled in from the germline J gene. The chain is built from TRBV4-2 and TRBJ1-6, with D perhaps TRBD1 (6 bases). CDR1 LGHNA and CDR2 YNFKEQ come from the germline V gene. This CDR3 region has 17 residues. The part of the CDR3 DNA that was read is TGCGCCAGCAGCCCATTGAGCCCAGGGGAATATAATTCACCC. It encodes CASSPLSPGEYNSP. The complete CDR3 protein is CASSPLSPGEYNSPLHF.

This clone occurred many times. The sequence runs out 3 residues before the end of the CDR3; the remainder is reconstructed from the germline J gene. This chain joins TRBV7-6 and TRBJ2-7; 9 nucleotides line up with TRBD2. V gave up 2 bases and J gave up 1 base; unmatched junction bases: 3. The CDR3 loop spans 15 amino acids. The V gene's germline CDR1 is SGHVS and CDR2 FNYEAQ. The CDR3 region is CASSLRREGSYEQYF. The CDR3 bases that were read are TGTGCCAGCAGCTTAAGGCGGGAGGGTTCCTACGAG. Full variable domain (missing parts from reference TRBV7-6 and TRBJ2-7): GAGVSQSPRYKVTKRGQDVALRCDPISGHVSLYWYRQALGQGPEFLTYFNYEAQQDKSGLPNDRFSAERPEGSISTLTIQRTEQRDSAMYRCASSLRREGSYEQYFGPGTRLTVT.

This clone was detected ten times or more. CDR3 sequence reads: CASTNSNRARYTF. The sequenced part of the CDR3 DNA is TGTGCCAGCACCAATTCGAACAGGGCTCGC. The gene calls are TRBV12-3 or TRBV12-4 and TRBJ1-2; TRBD1 might be the D (6 bases). The read is 3 residues too short to cover the CDR3 end, so that end is filled in from the germline J gene. The CDR3 consists of 13 residues.

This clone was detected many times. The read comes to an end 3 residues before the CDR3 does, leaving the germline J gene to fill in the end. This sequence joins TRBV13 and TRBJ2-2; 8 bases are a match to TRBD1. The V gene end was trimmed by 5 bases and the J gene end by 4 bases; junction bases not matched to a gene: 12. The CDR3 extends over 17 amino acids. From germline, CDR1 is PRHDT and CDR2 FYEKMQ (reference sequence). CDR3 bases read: TGTGCCAGCAGCCCCCTCGGGGGACAGGTGCTCACCGGGGAG. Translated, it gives CASSPLGGQVLTGE. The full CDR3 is CASSPLGGQVLTGELFF.

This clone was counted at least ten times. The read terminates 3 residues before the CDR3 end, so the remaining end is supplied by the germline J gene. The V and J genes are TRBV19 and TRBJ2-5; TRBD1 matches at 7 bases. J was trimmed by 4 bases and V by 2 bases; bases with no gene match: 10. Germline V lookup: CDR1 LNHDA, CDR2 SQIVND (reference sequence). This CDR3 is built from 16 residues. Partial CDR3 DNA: TGTGCCAGTAGTATAAAGGCAGGGGGTAGTATAGAGACC. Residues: CASSIKAGGSIET. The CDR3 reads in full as CASSIKAGGSIETQYF.

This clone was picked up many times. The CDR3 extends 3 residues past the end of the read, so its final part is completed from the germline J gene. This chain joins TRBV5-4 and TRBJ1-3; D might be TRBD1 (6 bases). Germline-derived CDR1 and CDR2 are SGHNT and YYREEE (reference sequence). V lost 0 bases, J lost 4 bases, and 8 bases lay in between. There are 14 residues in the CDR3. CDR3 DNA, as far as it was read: TGTGCCAGCAGCTTGGCAGGGGTCGGAAACACC. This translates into CASSLAGVGNT. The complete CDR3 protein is CASSLAGVGNTIYF.

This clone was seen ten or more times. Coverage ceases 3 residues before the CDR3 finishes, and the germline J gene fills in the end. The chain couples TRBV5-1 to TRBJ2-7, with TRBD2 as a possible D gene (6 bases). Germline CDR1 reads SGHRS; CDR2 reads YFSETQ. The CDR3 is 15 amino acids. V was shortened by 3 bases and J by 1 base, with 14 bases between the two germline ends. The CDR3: CASSSNSGTSYEQYF. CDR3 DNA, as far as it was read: TGCGCCAGCAGCTCGAATAGCGGTACTTCCTACGAG.

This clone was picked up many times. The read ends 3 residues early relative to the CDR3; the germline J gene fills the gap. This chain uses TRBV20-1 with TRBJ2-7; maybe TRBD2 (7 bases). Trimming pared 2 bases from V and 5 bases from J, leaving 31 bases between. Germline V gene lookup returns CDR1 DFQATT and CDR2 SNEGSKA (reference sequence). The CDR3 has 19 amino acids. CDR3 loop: CSARHIGGASGGSPHEQYF. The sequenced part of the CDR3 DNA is TGCAGTGCTAGACATATAGGGGGGGCTTCGGGTGGGAGCCCCCACGAG.